The 11 T cell receptor beta chains reported below all come from one sample, sequenced in a study of T cells after yellow fever vaccination. TCRdb independently ran MiXCR on the 5' RACE reads; one entry per CDR3 protein. The table shows around 340,000 distinct CDR3 sequences, with 8.5% to 9% occurring only once. The material was PBMCs, obtained on the day of the first yellow fever vaccination. The receptors come from a man aged 18 to 35 who received the YFV17D yellow fever vaccine.

This clonotype was observed a few times. The chain recombines TRBV20-1 with TRBJ2-5; the D gene is possibly TRBD2 (7 bases). The CDR3 runs to 14 residues. The ends were cut back, 1 base at V and 2 bases at J, with 11 bases in the middle. CDR1 and CDR2 from the germline V gene are DFQATT and SNEGSKA (reference sequence). Written as DNA, the CDR3 is TGCAGTGCTAGAGGTGGGGGGGCACAAGAGACCCAGTACTTC. This translates into CSARGGGAQETQYF.

This clonotype was seen only a few times. The chain recombines TRBV7-2 with TRBJ1-4, with D hard to call. The CDR3 contains 13 residues. Germline-derived CDR1 and CDR2 are SGHTA and FQGNSA. V was cut by 1 base and J by 7 bases, with 7 bases left in between. The CDR3 here is CASSLVESEKLFF. The CDR3 nucleotides are TGTGCCAGCAGCTTAGTGGAGAGTGAAAAACTGTTTTTT.

The gene calls are TRBV29-1 and TRBJ1-3, with a possible D match to TRBD1 (5 bases). Trimming stripped 6 bases from V and 2 bases from J, with 8 bases between. The CDR3 is made up of 12 amino acids. CDR1 and CDR2 from the germline V gene are SQVTM and ANQGSEA. The CDR3, as DNA: TGCAGCGTGAGGGGTCCTGGAAACACCATATATTTT. Translation gives CSVRGPGNTIYF.

V usage is TRBV6-2 or TRBV6-3 and J usage is TRBJ1-5, with a weak D call TRBD1 (6 bases). V shed 2 bases and J shed 5 bases, with 13 bases lying between them. The CDR3 sequence is 15 residues long. Germline V gene sequence: CDR1 MNHEY, CDR2 SVGEGT. The CDR3 sequence is CASSYIEGGHQPQHF. The CDR3 DNA follows: TGTGCCAGCAGTTACATCGAGGGGGGGCATCAGCCCCAGCATTTT.

The V and J genes are TRBV18 and TRBJ2-7; D unresolved. The germline V gene encodes CDR1 KGHSH and CDR2 LQKENI. V was trimmed by 4 bases and J by 1 base, leaving 8 bases between them. The CDR3 is 13 amino acids. CDR3 region: CASSQGRSYEQYF. In DNA form, the CDR3 reads TGTGCCAGCTCACAAGGCAGATCCTACGAGCAGTACTTC.

This clonotype has a handful of counts. J is TRBJ2-1 and V is TRBV20-1; 8 positions match TRBD2. With V trimmed by 3 bases and J by 6 bases, 10 bases remained unmatched. The CDR3 consists of 15 residues. CDR1 is DFQATT, CDR2 SNEGSKA, per germline (reference sequence). CDR3 protein: CSASPGLGTLNEQFF. Written as DNA, the CDR3 is TGCAGTGCTAGTCCGGGACTAGGGACCCTCAATGAGCAGTTCTTC.

The J gene is TRBJ1-4, the V gene TRBV5-1, with D perhaps matching TRBD1 (5 bases). The CDR3 contains 16 residues. V lost 0 bases to trimming and J lost 6 bases, with 15 bases between them. The germline CDR1 and CDR2 sequences are SGHRS and YFSETQ. The CDR3 DNA follows: TGCGCCAGCAGCTTGGGGAGTGGGGCGCGGGATGAAAAACTGTTTTTT. Its translation: CASSLGSGARDEKLFF. Full variable domain (outside the CDR3, taken from reference TRBV5-1 and TRBJ1-4): KAGVTQTPRYLIKTRGQQVTLSCSPISGHRSVSWYQQTPGQGLQFLFEYFSETQRNKGNFPGRFSGRQFSNSRSEMNVSTLELGDSALYLCASSLGSGARDEKLFFGSGTQLSVL.

This clonotype was seen a few times. The CDR3 DNA reads as TGTGCCAGCAGCTTAGATCCGTTTGGACAGCCCCAGCATTTT. Its protein product is CASSLDPFGQPQHF. The chain couples TRBV7-2 to TRBJ1-5; D not resolved. The CDR3 sequence is 14 residues long. The V end lost 1 base, the J end lost 7 bases, and 11 bases lay between the germline ends. Germline V gene sequence: CDR1 SGHTA, CDR2 FQGNSA. Drawing the rest from reference TRBV7-2 and TRBJ1-5, the complete variable domain is GAGVSQSPSNKVTEKGKDVELRCDPISGHTALYWYRQSLGQGLEFLIYFQGNSAPDKSGLPSDRFSAERTGGSVSTLTIQRTQQEDSAVYLCASSLDPFGQPQHFGDGTRLSIL.

This clonotype was found many times. The V gene is TRBV5-1, the J gene TRBJ1-3; the D gene is possibly TRBD1 (5 bases). The germline V gene encodes CDR1 SGHRS and CDR2 YFSETQ. CDR3 length: 14 amino acids. Trimming removed 4 bases at V and 2 bases at J, with 10 bases between. The CDR3 loop is CASSPQGTGNTIYF. In nucleotides, the CDR3 is TGCGCCAGCAGCCCCCAGGGTACTGGAAACACCATATATTTT.

In DNA form, the CDR3 reads TGTGCCAGCAGCCTAGCGGGGGGTTCAGGGAGAGAGACCCAGTACTTC. This sequence encodes CASSLAGGSGRETQYF. The gene calls are TRBV5-4 and TRBJ2-5; 11 bases agree with TRBD2. The germline V gene encodes CDR1 SGHNT and CDR2 YYREEE (reference sequence). CDR3 size: 16 residues. V dropped 4 bases and J dropped 4; count of bases not matched to a gene: 9.

J is TRBJ2-2 and V is TRBV5-3; a possible D gene is TRBD2 (7 bases). TRBV5-3 falls under the ORF class, with uncertain function. This CDR3 region has 16 residues. The V end was cut by 9 bases, the J end by 0 bases, with 18 bases between. The DNA for the CDR3 is TGTGCCATGAGCCCGGGGGGCGGGGCGAACACCGGGGAGCTGTTTTTT. This translates into CAMSPGGGANTGELFF.